This note documents a single T cell receptor (beta chain) sequence. Its antigen is unidentified. The sample comes from a study of vaccination effects on CD4 cells after COVID-19. Overall study results and limits: Marked clonal contraction was seen in infection- and vaccine-induced clones late after vaccination. Cross-reactivity toward common cold coronaviruses was confined to only 1 of 255 vaccine-induced clones in healthy vaccinees.

This table comes from immunoSEQ multiplex PCR, and its TCRdb copy is limited to in-frame clones, with some not included. The table lists about 48,000 clones, approximately 75% of them singletons, with just over 6% in the top ten. In the ViraFEST assay, antigen-specific CD4+ clonotypes were identified by expansion after peptide-pool stimulation. The authors isolated CD4+ T cells after about eleven days of culture. Nucleocapsid antibodies stayed negative before and after vaccination, showing no earlier SARS-CoV-2 infection. IL-2 at 8 to 10 IU/ml and peptides at 9.5 to 10 ug/ml were added to cultured PBMC, fewer than 2.5 million per well. IL-2 medium took the place of half the medium on both days 3 and 7. This CDR3 is 14 amino acids long. Trimming shortened V by 3 bases and J by 2 bases, and 12 bases separated the two germline ends. Germline CDR1 SQVTM, CDR2 ANQGSEA.

This TCR was recovered from a human donor who received a COVID-19 vaccine. Sequences were derived from CD4+ T cells from PBMCs cultured with HCoV-OC43 spike peptides, sampled before COVID-19 vaccination. Indicated subset: HCoV-OC43 spike overlapping peptide pool stimulation. V and J are TRBV29-1 and TRBJ2-3; D remains ambiguous. The CDR3 region is CSVEWRPNTDTQYF. The CDR3, as DNA: TGCAGCGTTGAGTGGCGGCCCAACACAGATACGCAGTATTTT.